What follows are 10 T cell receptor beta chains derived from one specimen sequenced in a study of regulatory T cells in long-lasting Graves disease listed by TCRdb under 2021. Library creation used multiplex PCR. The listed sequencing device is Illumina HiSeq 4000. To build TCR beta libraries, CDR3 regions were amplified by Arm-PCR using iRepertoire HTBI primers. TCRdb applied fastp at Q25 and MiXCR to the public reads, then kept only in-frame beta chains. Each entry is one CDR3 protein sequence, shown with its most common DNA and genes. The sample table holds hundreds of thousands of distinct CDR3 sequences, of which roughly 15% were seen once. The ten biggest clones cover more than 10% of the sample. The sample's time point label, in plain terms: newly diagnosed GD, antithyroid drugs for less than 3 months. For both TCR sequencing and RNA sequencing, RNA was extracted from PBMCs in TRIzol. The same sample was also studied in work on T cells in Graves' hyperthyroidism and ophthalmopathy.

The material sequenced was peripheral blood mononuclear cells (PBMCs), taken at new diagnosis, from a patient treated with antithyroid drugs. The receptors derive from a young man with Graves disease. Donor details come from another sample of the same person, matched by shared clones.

In DNA form, the CDR3 reads TGTGCCAGCAGCTTAGAGGTGGGGAATGAGCAGTTCTTC. Residues: CASSLEVGNEQFF. This chain joins TRBV7-9 and TRBJ2-1; D is ambiguous. With 1 base removed from V and 7 bases from J, the gap between germline ends came to 8 bases. From germline, CDR1 is SEHNR and CDR2 FQNEAQ (reference sequence). The CDR3 contains 13 residues.

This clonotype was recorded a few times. CDR3 bases: TGTGCCAGTAGTTCCATGAATAGCAATCAGCCCCAGCATTTT. Its protein is CASSSMNSNQPQHF. This chain connects TRBV19 to TRBJ1-5; D gene uncertain. The CDR3 is 14 residues long. With 5 bases removed from V and 0 bases from J, the gap between germline ends came to 8 bases. Per the germline V gene, CDR1 is LNHDA and CDR2 is SQIVND (reference sequence).

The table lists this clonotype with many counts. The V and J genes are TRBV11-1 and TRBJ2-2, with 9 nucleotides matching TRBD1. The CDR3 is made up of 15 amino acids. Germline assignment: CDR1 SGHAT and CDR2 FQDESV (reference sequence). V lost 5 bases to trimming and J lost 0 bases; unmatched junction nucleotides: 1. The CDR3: CASSRQGANTGELFF. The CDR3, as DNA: TGTGCCAGCAGCCGACAGGGGGCGAACACCGGGGAGCTGTTTTTT.

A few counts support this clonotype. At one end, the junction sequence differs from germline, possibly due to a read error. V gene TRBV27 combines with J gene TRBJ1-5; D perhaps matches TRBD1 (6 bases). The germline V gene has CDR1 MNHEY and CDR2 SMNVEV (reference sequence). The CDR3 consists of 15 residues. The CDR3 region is CAGSSAGHSNQPQHF. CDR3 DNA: TGTGCCGGCAGTTCGGCGGGACATAGCAATCAGCCCCAGCATTTT.

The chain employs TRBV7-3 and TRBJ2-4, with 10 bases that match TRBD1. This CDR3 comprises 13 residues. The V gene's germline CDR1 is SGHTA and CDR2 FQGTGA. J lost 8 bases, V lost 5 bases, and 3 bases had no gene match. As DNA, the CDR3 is TGTGCCAGCAGCATGGACAGGGGGGACATTCAGTACTTC. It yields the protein CASSMDRGDIQYF.

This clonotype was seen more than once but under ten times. CDR3 DNA: TGCGCCAGCAGCCAAGAAGGTAGGGGTTCACCCCTCCACTTT. Amino acids: CASSQEGRGSPLHF. The J gene is TRBJ1-6, the V gene TRBV4-1, with a weak D call TRBD1 (5 bases). Germline V gene lookup returns CDR1 MGHRA and CDR2 YSYEKL. Trimming cost V 0 bases and J 9 bases, with 9 bases left between them. The CDR3 extends over 14 amino acids.

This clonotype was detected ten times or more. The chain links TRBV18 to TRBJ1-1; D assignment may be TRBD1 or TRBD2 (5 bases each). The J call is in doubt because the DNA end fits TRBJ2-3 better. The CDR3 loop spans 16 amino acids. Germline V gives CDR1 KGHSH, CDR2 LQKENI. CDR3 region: CASSPPGTQNGDTQYF. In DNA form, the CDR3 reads TGTGCCAGCTCACCACCTGGGACGCAGAACGGTGATACGCAGTATTTT.

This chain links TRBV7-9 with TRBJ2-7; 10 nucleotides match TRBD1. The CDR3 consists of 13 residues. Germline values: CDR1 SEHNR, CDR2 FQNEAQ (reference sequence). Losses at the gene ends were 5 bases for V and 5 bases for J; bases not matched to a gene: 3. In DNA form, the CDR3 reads TGTGCCAGCAGCCGACAGGGGGCGCACGAGCAGTACTTC. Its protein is CASSRQGAHEQYF.

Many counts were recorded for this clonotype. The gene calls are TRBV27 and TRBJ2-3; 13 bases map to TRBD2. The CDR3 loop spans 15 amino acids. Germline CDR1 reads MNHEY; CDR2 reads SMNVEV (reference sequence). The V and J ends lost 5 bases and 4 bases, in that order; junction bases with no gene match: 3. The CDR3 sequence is CASSPGLAGADTQYF. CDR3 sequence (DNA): TGTGCCAGCAGTCCCGGACTAGCGGGAGCAGATACGCAGTATTTT.

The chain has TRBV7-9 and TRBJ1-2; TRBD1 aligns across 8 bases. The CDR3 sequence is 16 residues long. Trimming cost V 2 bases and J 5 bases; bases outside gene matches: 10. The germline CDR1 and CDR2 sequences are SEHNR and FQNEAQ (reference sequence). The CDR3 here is CASSLSGDRFSYGYTF. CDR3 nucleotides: TGTGCCAGCAGCTTATCGGGGGACAGGTTTTCTTATGGCTACACCTTC.